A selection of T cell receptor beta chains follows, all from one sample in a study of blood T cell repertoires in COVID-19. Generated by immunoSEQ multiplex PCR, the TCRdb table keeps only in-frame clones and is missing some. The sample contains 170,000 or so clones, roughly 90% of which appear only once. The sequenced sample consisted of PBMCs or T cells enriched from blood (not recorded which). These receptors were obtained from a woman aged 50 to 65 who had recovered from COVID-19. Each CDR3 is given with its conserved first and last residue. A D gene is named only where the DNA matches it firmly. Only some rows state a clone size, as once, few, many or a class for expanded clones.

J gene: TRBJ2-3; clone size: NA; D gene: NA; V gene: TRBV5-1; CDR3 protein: CASSLTGTSDTQYF; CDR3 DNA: TGCGCCAGCAGCTTAACCGGGACTTCAGATACGCAGTATTTT
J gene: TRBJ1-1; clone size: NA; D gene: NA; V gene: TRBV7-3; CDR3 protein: CASSLTLGGTEAFF; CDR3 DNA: TGTGCCAGCAGCTTAACCCTGGGGGGTACTGAAGCTTTCTTT
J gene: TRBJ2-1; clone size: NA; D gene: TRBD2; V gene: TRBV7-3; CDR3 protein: CASSLNSGISNEQFF; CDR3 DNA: TGTGCCAGCAGCCTTAATAGCGGGATCTCCAATGAGCAGTTCTTC
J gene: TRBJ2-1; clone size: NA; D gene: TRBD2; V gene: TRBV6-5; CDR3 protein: CASSLAGGVYNEQFF; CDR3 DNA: TGTGCCAGCAGCTTAGCGGGAGGGGTTTACAATGAGCAGTTCTTC
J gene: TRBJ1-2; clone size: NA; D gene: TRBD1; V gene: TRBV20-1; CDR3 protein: CSAQQGGYTF; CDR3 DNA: TGCAGTGCTCAACAGGGGGGCTACACCTTC
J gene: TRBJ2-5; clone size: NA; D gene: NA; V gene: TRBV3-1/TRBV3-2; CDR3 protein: CASSPSGVLAQYF; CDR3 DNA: TGTGCCAGCAGCCCGAGCGGAGTCCTAGCCCAGTACTTC
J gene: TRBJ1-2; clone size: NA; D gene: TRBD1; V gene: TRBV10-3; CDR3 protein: CAISDRGLFGYTF; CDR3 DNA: TGTGCCATCAGTGACAGGGGGCTCTTTGGCTACACCTTC
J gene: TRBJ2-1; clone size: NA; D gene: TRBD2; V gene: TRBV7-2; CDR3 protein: CASSLTTGTNNYNEQFF; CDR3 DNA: TGTGCCAGCAGCTTGACCACCGGGACTAATAACTACAATGAGCAGTTCTTC
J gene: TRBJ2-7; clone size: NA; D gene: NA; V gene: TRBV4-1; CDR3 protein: CASSRPVGGTYEQYF; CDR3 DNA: TGCGCCAGCAGCCGTCCCGTGGGGGGAACCTACGAGCAGTACTTC
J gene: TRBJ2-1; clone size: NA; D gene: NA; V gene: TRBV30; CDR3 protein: CAWRQGSSYNEQFF; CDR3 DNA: TGTGCCTGGAGACAGGGTAGCTCCTACAATGAGCAGTTCTTC
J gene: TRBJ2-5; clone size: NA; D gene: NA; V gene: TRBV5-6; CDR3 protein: CASSLKEVWETQYF; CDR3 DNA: TGTGCCAGCAGCTTGAAGGAGGTTTGGGAGACCCAGTACTTC
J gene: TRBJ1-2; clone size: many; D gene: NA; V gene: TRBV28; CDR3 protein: CASRETGRNYGYTF; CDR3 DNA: TGTGCCAGCAGAGAGACAGGCCGCAACTATGGCTACACCTTC
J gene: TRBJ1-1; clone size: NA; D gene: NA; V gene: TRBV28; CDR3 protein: CASSLYQGNTEAFF; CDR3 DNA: TGTGCCAGCAGTTTGTACCAGGGGAACACTGAAGCTTTCTTT
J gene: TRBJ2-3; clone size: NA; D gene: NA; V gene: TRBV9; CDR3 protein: CASSPSSYNTDTQYF; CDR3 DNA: TGTGCCAGCAGCCCCTCTAGCTATAACACAGATACGCAGTATTTT
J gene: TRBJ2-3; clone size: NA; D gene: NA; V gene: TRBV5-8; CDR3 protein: CASSFLSVTDTQYF; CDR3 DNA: TGTGCCAGCAGCTTTCTGAGTGTCACAGATACGCAGTATTTT
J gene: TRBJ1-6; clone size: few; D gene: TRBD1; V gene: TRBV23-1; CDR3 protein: CASRLAGGWGSPLHF; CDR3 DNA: TGCGCCAGCAGGTTAGCAGGGGGCTGGGGTTCACCCCTCCACTTT
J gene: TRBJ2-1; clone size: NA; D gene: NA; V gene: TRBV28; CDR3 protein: CASSLQGSEQFF; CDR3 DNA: TGTGCCAGCAGTCTGCAGGGTAGTGAGCAGTTCTTC
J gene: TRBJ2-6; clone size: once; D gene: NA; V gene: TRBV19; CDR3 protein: CASRRQVFGANVLTF; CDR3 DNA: TGTGCCAGTAGGAGACAAGTTTTTGGGGCCAACGTCCTGACTTTC
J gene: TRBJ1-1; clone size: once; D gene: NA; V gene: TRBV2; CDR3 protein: CASSSTAEAFF; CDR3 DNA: TGTGCCAGCTCGTCGACAGCTGAAGCTTTCTTT
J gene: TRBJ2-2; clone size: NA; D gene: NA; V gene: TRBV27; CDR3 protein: CASSLQGHFPGELFF; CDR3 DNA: TGTGCCAGCAGTTTACAGGGACACTTCCCCGGGGAGCTGTTTTTT
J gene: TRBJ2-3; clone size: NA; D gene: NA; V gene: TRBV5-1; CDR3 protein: CASSQAGRGTDTQYF; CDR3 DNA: TGCGCCAGCAGCCAAGCCGGGAGAGGCACAGATACGCAGTATTTT
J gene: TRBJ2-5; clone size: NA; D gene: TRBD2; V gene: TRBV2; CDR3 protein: CASNERRTSGKYQETQYF; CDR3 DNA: TGTGCCAGCAATGAACGAAGGACTAGCGGGAAGTACCAAGAGACCCAGTACTTC
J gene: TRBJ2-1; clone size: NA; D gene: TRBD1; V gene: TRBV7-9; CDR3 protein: CASSPGTGFRTHEQFF; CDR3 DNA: TGTGCCAGCAGCCCCGGGACAGGATTTCGCACCCATGAGCAGTTCTTC
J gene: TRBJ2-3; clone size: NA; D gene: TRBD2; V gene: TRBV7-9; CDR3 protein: CASSLGGGTAPYTQYF; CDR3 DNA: TGTGCCAGCAGCTTAGGGGGAGGGACGGCACCGTATACGCAGTATTTT
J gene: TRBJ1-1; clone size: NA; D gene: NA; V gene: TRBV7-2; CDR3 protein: CASSLVVGLNTEAFF; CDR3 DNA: TGTGCCAGCAGCTTAGTCGTCGGGTTAAACACTGAAGCTTTCTTT
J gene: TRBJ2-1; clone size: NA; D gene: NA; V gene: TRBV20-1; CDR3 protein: CSASIGSYNEQFF; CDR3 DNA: TGCAGTGCTAGTATTGGCAGCTACAATGAGCAGTTCTTC
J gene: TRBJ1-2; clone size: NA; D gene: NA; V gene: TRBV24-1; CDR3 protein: CATSDSTADGYTF; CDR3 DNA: TGTGCCACCAGTGATTCGACTGCAGATGGCTACACCTTC
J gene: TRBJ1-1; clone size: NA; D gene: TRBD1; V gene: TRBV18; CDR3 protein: CASSPSRTGRTEAFF; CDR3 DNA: TGTGCCAGCTCACCAAGTCGGACAGGGAGAACTGAAGCTTTCTTT
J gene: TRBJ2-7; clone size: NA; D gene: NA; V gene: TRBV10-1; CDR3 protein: CASSDPGSTYEQYF; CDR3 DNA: TGCGCCAGCAGTGATCCGGGATCGACCTACGAGCAGTACTTC
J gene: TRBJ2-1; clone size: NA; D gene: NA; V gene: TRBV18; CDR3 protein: CASSPPERRGRNEQFF; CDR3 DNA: TGTGCCAGCTCACCACCGGAGCGCCGGGGTAGGAATGAGCAGTTCTTC
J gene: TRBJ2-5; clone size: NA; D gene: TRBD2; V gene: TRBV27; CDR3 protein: CASSLRLAGGPGETQYF; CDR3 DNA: TGTGCCAGCAGTCTTAGACTAGCGGGAGGGCCGGGAGAGACCCAGTACTTC
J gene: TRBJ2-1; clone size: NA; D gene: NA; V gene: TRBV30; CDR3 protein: CASQGSSYNEQFF; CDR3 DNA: TGTGCCTCGCAGGGGAGCTCCTACAATGAGCAGTTCTTC
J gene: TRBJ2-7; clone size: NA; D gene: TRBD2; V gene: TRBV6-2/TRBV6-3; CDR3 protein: CASSRGGYEQYF; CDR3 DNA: TGTGCCAGCAGCCGCGGGGGCTACGAGCAGTACTTC
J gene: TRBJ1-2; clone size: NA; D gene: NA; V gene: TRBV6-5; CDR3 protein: CASSYSRTNYGYTF; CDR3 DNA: TGTGCCAGCAGTTACTCGAGAACTAACTATGGCTACACCTTC
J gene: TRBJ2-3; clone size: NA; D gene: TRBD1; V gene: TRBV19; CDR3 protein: CASRTGGSTDTQYF; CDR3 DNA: TGTGCCAGTAGGACAGGGGGCTCCACAGATACGCAGTATTTT
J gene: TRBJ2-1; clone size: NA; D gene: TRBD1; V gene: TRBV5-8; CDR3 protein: CASSTGTGIGEQFF; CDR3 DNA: TGTGCCAGCAGCACGGGGACAGGGATAGGCGAGCAGTTCTTC
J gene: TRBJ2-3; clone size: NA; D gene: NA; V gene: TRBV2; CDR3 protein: CASRDSLVYTQYF; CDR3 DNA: TGTGCCAGCAGGGACAGCCTAGTTTATACGCAGTATTTT
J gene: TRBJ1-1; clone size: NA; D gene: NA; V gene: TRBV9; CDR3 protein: CASSVDPGRDTEAFF; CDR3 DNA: TGTGCCAGCAGCGTAGACCCGGGGAGGGACACTGAAGCTTTCTTT
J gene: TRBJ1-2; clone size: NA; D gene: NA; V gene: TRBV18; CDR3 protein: CASSPPEDAGEGYTF; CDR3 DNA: TGTGCCAGCTCACCACCTGAGGACGCGGGAGAGGGCTACACCTTC
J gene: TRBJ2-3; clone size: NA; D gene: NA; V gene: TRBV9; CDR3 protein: CASSVGLQGTNTDTQYF; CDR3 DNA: TGTGCCAGCAGCGTAGGGCTTCAGGGGACCAACACAGATACGCAGTATTTT
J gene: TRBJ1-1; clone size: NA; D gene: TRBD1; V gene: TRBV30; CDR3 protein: CAWSVGTGGVTEAFF; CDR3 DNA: TGTGCCTGGAGTGTAGGGACAGGGGGCGTCACTGAAGCTTTCTTT
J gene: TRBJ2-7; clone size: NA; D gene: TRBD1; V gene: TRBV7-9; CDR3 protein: CASSLGQGKYYEQYF; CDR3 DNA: TGTGCCAGCAGCCTTGGACAGGGGAAATACTACGAGCAGTACTTC
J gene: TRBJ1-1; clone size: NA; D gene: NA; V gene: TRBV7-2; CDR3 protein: CASSLGAHTEAFF; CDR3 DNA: TGTGCCAGCAGCCTGGGGGCGCACACTGAAGCTTTCTTT
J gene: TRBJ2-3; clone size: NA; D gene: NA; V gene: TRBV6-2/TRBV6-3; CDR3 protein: CASSYDGTVRRDTQYF; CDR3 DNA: TGTGCCAGCAGTTACGACGGGACTGTCAGGCGGGATACGCAGTATTTT
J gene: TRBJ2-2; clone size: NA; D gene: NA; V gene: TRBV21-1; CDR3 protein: CASSHEAKAGAIAGELFF; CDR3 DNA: TGTGCCAGCAGCCACGAAGCAAAGGCGGGAGCTATTGCCGGGGAGCTGTTTTTT
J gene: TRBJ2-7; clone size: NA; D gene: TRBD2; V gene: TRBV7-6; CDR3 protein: CASSLKGLAGDSYEQYF; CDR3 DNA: TGTGCCAGCAGCTTAAAGGGGCTAGCGGGAGACTCCTACGAGCAGTACTTC
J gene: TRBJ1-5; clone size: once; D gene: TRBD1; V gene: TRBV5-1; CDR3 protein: CASSLAPGGRPQHF; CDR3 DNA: TGCGCCAGCAGCTTGGCCCCAGGGGGGCGGCCCCAGCATTTT
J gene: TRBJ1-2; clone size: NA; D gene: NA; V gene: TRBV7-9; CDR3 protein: CASSLSGSYGYTF; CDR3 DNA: TGTGCCAGCAGCCTATCGGGGAGCTATGGCTACACCTTC
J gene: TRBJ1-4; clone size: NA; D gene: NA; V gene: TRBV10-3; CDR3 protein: CAISPPGGEATNEKLFF; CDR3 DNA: TGTGCCATCAGCCCGCCCGGGGGGGAGGCTACTAATGAAAAACTGTTTTTT
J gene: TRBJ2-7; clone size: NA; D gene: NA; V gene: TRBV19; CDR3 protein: CASSPPGHHYEQYF; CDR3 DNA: TGTGCCAGTAGTCCGCCGGGACACCACTACGAGCAGTACTTC
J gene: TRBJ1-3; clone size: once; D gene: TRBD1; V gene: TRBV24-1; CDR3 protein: CATSDPRDRHNTIYF; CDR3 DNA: TGTGCCACCAGTGACCCCCGGGACAGACATAACACCATATATTTT
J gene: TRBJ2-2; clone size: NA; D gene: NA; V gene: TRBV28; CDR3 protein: CASSFLNTGELFF; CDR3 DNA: TGTGCCAGCAGTTTCCTAAACACCGGGGAGCTGTTTTTT
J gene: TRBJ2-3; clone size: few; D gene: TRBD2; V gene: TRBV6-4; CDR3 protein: CASSDSRETDTQYF; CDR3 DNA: TGTGCCAGCAGTGACTCGCGGGAGACAGATACGCAGTATTTT
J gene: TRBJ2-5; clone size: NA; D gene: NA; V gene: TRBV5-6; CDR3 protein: CASSLSGGRGAQYF; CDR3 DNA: TGTGCCAGCAGCCTATCCGGCGGGCGAGGAGCCCAGTACTTC
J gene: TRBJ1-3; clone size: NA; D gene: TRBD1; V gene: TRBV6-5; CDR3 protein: CASSKTGFGNTIYF; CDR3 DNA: TGTGCCAGCAGTAAGACAGGGTTCGGAAACACCATATATTTT
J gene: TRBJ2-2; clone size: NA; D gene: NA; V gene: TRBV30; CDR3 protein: CAWSPQGVAGELFF; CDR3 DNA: TGTGCCTGGAGTCCGCAGGGTGTTGCCGGGGAGCTGTTTTTT
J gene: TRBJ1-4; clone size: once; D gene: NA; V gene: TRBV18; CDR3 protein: CASSPPRDSRREKLFF; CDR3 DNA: TGTGCCAGCTCACCACCGAGGGACTCCCGGAGGGAAAAACTGTTTTTT
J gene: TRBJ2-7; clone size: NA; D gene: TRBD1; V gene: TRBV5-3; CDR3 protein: CARSVDLTGGSSYEQYF; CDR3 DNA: TGTGCCAGAAGCGTCGACCTAACAGGGGGCAGCTCCTACGAGCAGTACTTC